The T cell receptor beta chain described here comes from a study of cytomegalovirus exposure and HLA in healthy donors. The method was immunoSEQ multiplex PCR; TCRdb's version includes in-frame clones alone and lacks a portion of them. The sample records hundreds of thousands of clones, around 86% being singletons. This clone was detected once. Sample: PBMCs. This receptor was identified in a woman aged 18-35 years in good health and CMV-seronegative.

CDR3: CAISESLGSSYEQYF. The CDR3 nucleotides read TGTGCCATCAGTGAGTCGTTGGGGAGCTCCTACGAGCAGTACTTC. The chain has TRBV10-3 and TRBJ2-7; a possible D gene is TRBD2 (5 bases). V was shortened by 0 bases and J by 0 bases, with 9 bases between the two germline ends. This CDR3 has 15 residues. Germline lookup yields CDR1 ENHRY and CDR2 SYGVKD.